This T cell receptor (beta chain) was retrieved from a study of cytomegalovirus exposure and HLA in healthy donors. PCR primers comprised 60 Vbeta and 13 Jbeta primers. Measured with immunoSEQ multiplex PCR; TCRdb has only the in-frame clones, and not every one. This sample has under 300,000 clones; 75% to 90% occur once, and the top ten carry less than 4.5%. This CDR3 region has 13 residues. Trimming left V 3 bases short and J 5 bases short, with 11 bases between. Germline V gene sequence: CDR1 MNHEY, CDR2 SMNVEV (reference sequence). V and J are TRBV27 and TRBJ2-7; perhaps TRBD1 as D (5 bases). The clonotype was recovered from a man aged 40-49 years in good health and CMV-seropositive. Source material: PBMCs. The CDR3 region has the DNA TGTGCCAGCAGTTTTATTGCCAGGGACGAGCAGTACTTC. As protein: CASSFIARDEQYF.